Following are 19 T cell receptor beta chains from one sample sequenced in a study of T cell responses to AZD1222 COVID-19 vaccine. Sequencing used immunoSEQ multiplex PCR; TCRdb keeps in-frame clones, though not all of them. The sample lists 140,000 to 150,000 clones, more than 80% occurring once. This specimen consisted of peripheral blood, obtained 28 days after the second dose of the MenACWY control vaccine. The receptors come from an adult who received the MenACWY meningococcal vaccine as a control.

The genes are TRBV24-1 and TRBJ2-5; D gene ambiguous. Trimming took 9 bases from V and 4 from J, leaving 8 bases between them. Germline CDR1 and CDR2: KGHDR and SFDVKD. The CDR3 is 11 residues long. CDR3 in DNA: TGTGCCACCGGAATGGGAGAGACCCAGTACTTC. It codes for CATGMGETQYF.

The rearrangement links TRBV7-2 to TRBJ1-4, with D unclear. Germline lookup yields CDR1 SGHTA and CDR2 FQGNSA. The CDR3 is 13 residues long. V was clipped by 1 base and J by 7 bases, with 7 bases between them. The CDR3 nucleotides are TGTGCCAGCAGCTTAGGCCCCCGTGAAAAACTGTTTTTT. Translated: CASSLGPREKLFF.

The chain couples TRBV9 to TRBJ2-1, with 14 bases lining up with TRBD2. The CDR3 consists of 18 residues. Trimming removed 0 bases from V and 7 bases from J; junction bases left unmatched: 9. Germline V gene data show CDR1 as SGDLS and CDR2 as YYNGEE. CDR3: CASSVAGTSGSGGNEQFF. Written as DNA, the CDR3 is TGTGCCAGCAGCGTAGCCGGGACTAGCGGGAGTGGGGGTAATGAGCAGTTCTTC.

This chain uses TRBV24-1 with TRBJ2-1, with 7 bases lining up with TRBD2. V was clipped by 4 bases and J by 0 bases; unmatched bases: 2. The germline CDR1 and CDR2 sequences are KGHDR and SFDVKD. The CDR3 is 15 residues long. The CDR3 reads CATSDRGGSYNEQFF. The CDR3 nucleotides are TGTGCCACCAGTGACCGCGGGGGCTCCTACAATGAGCAGTTCTTC.

This chain joins TRBV6-5 and TRBJ2-5; 9 bases agree with TRBD1. J lost 5 bases, V lost 7 bases, and 8 bases had no gene match. CDR1 is MNHEY, CDR2 SVGAGI, per germline. The CDR3 runs to 14 residues. Written as DNA, the CDR3 is TGTGCCAGCAAATGGACAGGGGATGTGGAGACCCAGTACTTC. Translation gives CASKWTGDVETQYF.

The rearrangement joins TRBV19 to TRBJ2-1; D unresolved. The V and J ends lost 1 base and 9 bases respectively, with 13 bases between them. CDR3 length: 14 residues. In germline, CDR1 is LNHDA, CDR2 SQIVND (reference sequence). Here the CDR3 DNA reads TGTGCCAGTAGTATAGGCGTTAGTGGCGGTGAGCAGTTCTTC. Amino acid sequence: CASSIGVSGGEQFF.

V gene TRBV29-1 combines with J gene TRBJ1-2; the D is unclear. CDR3 size: 15 residues. Germline V gene data show CDR1 as SQVTM and CDR2 as ANQGSEA. V was clipped by 4 bases and J by 4 bases, with 19 bases between them. The CDR3 reads CSVVETAVISYGYTF. The CDR3 nucleotides are TGCAGCGTTGTCGAGACGGCCGTTATTAGCTATGGCTACACCTTC.

This clone has only one observation. The chain employs TRBV7-3 and TRBJ2-3, with no clear D. The germline CDR1 and CDR2 sequences are SGHTA and FQGTGA. V was cut by 1 base and J by 0 bases, with 5 bases left in between. The CDR3 extends over 14 amino acids. CDR3: CASSLSRSTDTQYF. For the CDR3, the DNA is TGTGCCAGCAGCTTAAGTAGGAGCACAGATACGCAGTATTTT.

This clone appeared a single time. The chain links TRBV15 to TRBJ1-1, with 11 nucleotides matching TRBD1. Germline V gene sequence: CDR1 LNHNV, CDR2 YYDKDF (reference sequence). Trimming removed 6 bases from V and 3 bases from J; junction bases left unmatched: 12. This CDR3 has 17 amino acids. Here the CDR3 DNA reads TGTGCCACCAGTCCTCTGGACAGGGGGCGGGGGGACACTGAAGCTTTCTTT. This encodes CATSPLDRGRGDTEAFF.

The V call is TRBV6-5, the J call TRBJ1-1; D unclear. This CDR3 contains 12 residues. The germline V gene encodes CDR1 MNHEY and CDR2 SVGAGI. V lost 0 bases and J 4 bases, leaving 3 bases between the germline ends. The CDR3 nucleotides are TGTGCCAGCAGTTACTCTAGCACTGAAGCTTTCTTT. Protein: CASSYSSTEAFF.

V and J are TRBV7-9 and TRBJ2-1, with a possible D match to TRBD2 (5 bases). V was clipped by 3 bases and J by 8 bases, with 14 bases between them. CDR3 length equals 14 residues. The germline V gene has CDR1 SEHNR and CDR2 FQNEAQ (reference sequence). The CDR3 coding sequence is TGTGCCAGCAGCTTTCTCCGGACTGTGGATGAGCAGTTCTTC. This encodes CASSFLRTVDEQFF.

The CDR3 nucleotides read TGTGCCAGCAGTCTGTATCAGGGGCGCCGGGACAGGGTGTCCAATCAGCCCCAGCATTTT. Amino acid sequence: CASSLYQGRRDRVSNQPQHF. This chain links TRBV28 with TRBJ1-5, with TRBD1 matching 9 bases. Germline loops: CDR1 MDHEN, CDR2 SYDVKM. CDR3 length: 20 amino acids. V shed 5 bases and J 3 bases; nucleotides not matched to a gene: 20.

The chain links TRBV21-1 to TRBJ1-5. TRBV21-1 is reported as a pseudogene. There are 15 residues in the CDR3. CDR3 nucleotides: TGTGCCATTTCCTCCGTCGTAGGAAGACTTCAGCCCCAGCATTTT. The encoded protein is CAISSVVGRLQPQHF.

Written as DNA, the CDR3 is TGTGCCACCAGTGATTTGAATAGCCCCGAGCAGTACTTC. Protein product: CATSDLNSPEQYF. The chain uses TRBV24-1 and TRBJ2-7; D gene ambiguous. The V and J ends lost 0 bases and 6 bases respectively, with 8 bases between them. Germline loops: CDR1 KGHDR, CDR2 SFDVKD. The CDR3 loop spans 13 amino acids.

The J gene is TRBJ2-7, the V gene TRBV5-1, with D unclear. CDR3 size: 12 residues. Germline lookup yields CDR1 SGHRS and CDR2 YFSETQ. Trimming removed 0 bases from V and 5 bases from J, with 6 bases in between. The CDR3 reads CASSLGPNEQYF. As DNA, the CDR3 is TGCGCCAGCAGCTTGGGTCCCAACGAGCAGTACTTC.

This clone occurred once. The chain carries TRBV4-3 and TRBJ1-6; D gene uncertain. The V end lost 0 bases, the J end lost 7 bases, and 10 bases lay between the germline ends. CDR3 size: 15 residues. Germline V gene sequence: CDR1 LGHNA, CDR2 YSLEER. The CDR3 DNA reads TGCGCCAGCAGCCAAGAGCAGGCGAGGAATTCACCCCTCCACTTT. Encoded protein: CASSQEQARNSPLHF.

This chain connects TRBV18 to TRBJ1-1, with 9 positions matching TRBD1. The ends lost 6 bases at V and 0 bases at J; junction bases unmatched: 5. Germline loops: CDR1 KGHSH, CDR2 LQKENI. The CDR3 is 15 amino acids. The CDR3 DNA reads as TGTGCCAGCTCTGGGACAGGGAGGGTGAACACTGAAGCTTTCTTT. Translating gives CASSGTGRVNTEAFF.

The chain recombines TRBV10-3 with TRBJ2-2; D gene ambiguous. Per the germline V gene, CDR1 is ENHRY and CDR2 is SYGVKD. The CDR3 is made up of 13 amino acids. V was pared by 6 bases and J by 1 base, with 6 bases between. This CDR3 is CAIRKENTGELFF. CDR3 DNA sequence: TGTGCCATCAGGAAGGAGAACACCGGGGAGCTGTTTTTT.

This clone has a handful of counts. V and J are TRBV7-2 and TRBJ1-6; the match to TRBD1 covers 7 bases. CDR3 length: 14 residues. Germline CDR1 SGHTA, CDR2 FQGNSA. With 5 bases clipped from V and 10 bases from J, the junction kept 8 bases outside the gene matches. CDR3 region: CASSDGTVYSPLHF. CDR3 in DNA: TGTGCCAGCAGCGATGGGACAGTTTACTCACCCCTCCACTTT.